This T cell receptor (beta chain) was recovered during a study of blood T cell repertoires in COVID-19. CDR3 length: 13 residues. V lost 5 bases, J lost 4 bases, and 4 bases stayed unmatched. Looked up from germline, CDR1 is LNHDA and CDR2 is SQIVND (reference sequence). Only in-frame clones appear in the TCRdb table, and some are missing; sequencing was by immunoSEQ multiplex PCR. The sample carries about 310,000 clones, around 84% recorded once. The sequenced material came from peripheral blood. J is TRBJ1-1 and V is TRBV19; 7 nucleotides line up with TRBD1. The receptor was derived from a man in his 70s with acute or convalescent COVID-19. CDR3 region: CASSPTGITEAFF. The CDR3 DNA reads TGTGCCAGTAGTCCGACAGGGATCACTGAAGCTTTCTTT.